The 18 T cell receptor beta chains given below trace back to one sample, sequenced in a study of shared clonotypes between healthy human individuals. CD45RO-negative CD8 cells positively selected for CCR7 made up the naive population, which excluded terminally differentiated effector memory CD45RA+ cells. Repertoires were generated with immunoSEQ multiplex PCR, while TCRdb's copy carries only in-frame clones and drops some. Of 760,000 or so clones detected, about 96% appear once; the ten largest clones hold 0.2% to 0.25%. The sequencing input was naive CD8+ T cells sorted from blood. These receptors were taken from a man aged 30 to 39 in good health.

This clone showed up just a few times. The chain combines TRBV7-9 with TRBJ2-5; D is uncertain. The CDR3 totals 12 residues. From germline, CDR1 is SEHNR and CDR2 FQNEAQ (reference sequence). V lost 2 bases to trimming and J lost 4 bases, with 5 bases between them. The CDR3 loop is CASSLFPETQYF. DNA for the CDR3: TGTGCCAGCAGCTTATTCCCAGAGACCCAGTACTTC.

This clone appeared a single time. V usage is TRBV4-1 and J usage is TRBJ1-6; possibly TRBD1 for D (5 bases). CDR1 MGHRA and CDR2 YSYEKL come from the germline V gene. CDR3 length equals 16 residues. V was trimmed by 0 bases and J by 6 bases, leaving 12 bases between them. Here the CDR3 reads CASSQEGSGTNSPLHF. In DNA form, the CDR3 reads TGCGCCAGCAGCCAAGAAGGGTCAGGGACTAATTCACCCCTCCACTTT.

The rearrangement joins TRBV27 to TRBJ1-1, with 7 nucleotides matching TRBD1. With 4 bases clipped from V and 4 bases from J, the junction kept 21 bases outside the gene matches. The CDR3 spans 19 residues. Germline CDR1 MNHEY, CDR2 SMNVEV (reference sequence). CDR3 sequence (DNA): TGTGCCAGCAGTTCTCAGATACCCTTAGAAGACAGGGTCGGCACTGAAGCTTTCTTT. Encoded protein: CASSSQIPLEDRVGTEAFF.

The J gene is TRBJ2-3, the V gene TRBV5-1, with a weak D call TRBD2 (7 bases). The V gene's germline CDR1 is SGHRS and CDR2 YFSETQ. This CDR3 contains 15 residues. The V end was cut by 2 bases, the J end by 2 bases, with 12 bases between. This CDR3 is CASSLRGGPTDTQYF. In DNA, the CDR3 is TGCGCCAGCAGCTTAAGGGGGGGTCCCACAGATACGCAGTATTTT.

V gene TRBV2 combines with J gene TRBJ1-4, with a possible D match to TRBD1 (6 bases). This CDR3 has 14 amino acids. CDR1 is SNHLY and CDR2 is FYNNEI in the germline V gene. With 5 bases removed from V and 4 bases from J, the gap between germline ends came to 11 bases. DNA for the CDR3: TGTGCCAGCAGTCCCGGACAGAGTAATGAAAAACTGTTTTTT. It codes for CASSPGQSNEKLFF.

The chain recombines TRBV11-3 with TRBJ2-3; 9 positions match TRBD2. Germline V CDR1 and CDR2: SGHNT, YENEEA. V was clipped by 5 bases and J by 4 bases; unmatched bases: 10. The CDR3 totals 16 residues. The CDR3, as DNA: TGTGCCAGCAGCGGCCCCGTAGCGGGAGTTGCAGATACGCAGTATTTT. Protein sequence: CASSGPVAGVADTQYF.

The V call is TRBV5-5, the J call TRBJ1-2; 12 bases are shared with TRBD1. The CDR3 spans 19 residues. Germline CDR1 is SGHKS and CDR2 is YYEKEE (reference sequence). J lost 5 bases, V lost 2 bases, and 16 bases had no gene match. Here the CDR3 reads CASSFFRTGTGGREYGYTF. CDR3 sequence (DNA): TGTGCCAGCAGCTTTTTCCGAACCGGGACAGGGGGCCGAGAGTATGGCTACACCTTC. Full variable domain (remainder filled in from reference TRBV5-5 and TRBJ1-2): DAGVTQSPTHLIKTRGQQVTLRCSPISGHKSVSWYQQVLGQGPQFIFQYYEKEERGRGNFPDRFSARQFPNYSSELNVNALLLGDSALYLCASSFFRTGTGGREYGYTFGSGTRLTVV.

The CDR3 region has the DNA TGTGCCAGCAGAATTAGGGGCAGGGTGGGTGAAAAACTGTTTTTT. This sequence encodes CASRIRGRVGEKLFF. This chain links TRBV27 with TRBJ1-4, with D perhaps TRBD1 (5 bases). V shed 6 bases and J shed 7 bases, with 18 bases lying between them. Germline-derived CDR1 and CDR2 are MNHEY and SMNVEV (reference sequence). The CDR3 loop spans 15 amino acids.

The gene calls are TRBV18 and TRBJ2-2; D may correspond to TRBD1 or TRBD2 (5 bases each). The CDR3 contains 12 residues. V lost 3 bases and J lost 6, with 5 bases in between. Germline V gene data show CDR1 as KGHSH and CDR2 as LQKENI. CDR3 DNA: TGTGCCAGCTCACCGGGACCCGGGGAGCTGTTTTTT. Translation: CASSPGPGELFF.

V and J are TRBV18 and TRBJ2-7; the D call may be TRBD1 or TRBD2 (5 bases each). The germline CDR1 and CDR2 sequences are KGHSH and LQKENI. CDR3 length: 16 amino acids. Trimming took off 1 base at V and 3 bases at J, with 16 bases between the two ends. This CDR3 is CASSPRPGRDLYEQYF. The CDR3 DNA reads as TGTGCCAGCTCACCACGGCCGGGTCGGGACCTCTACGAGCAGTACTTC. Full variable domain (missing parts from reference TRBV18 and TRBJ2-7): NAGVMQNPRHLVRRRGQEARLRCSPMKGHSHVYWYRQLPEEGLKFMVYLQKENIIDESGMPKERFSAEFPKEGPSILRIQQVVRGDSAAYFCASSPRPGRDLYEQYFGPGTRLTVT.

V usage is TRBV27 and J usage is TRBJ2-2, with D unresolved. The CDR3 extends over 13 amino acids. Trimming pared 5 bases from V and 6 bases from J, leaving 10 bases between. Germline CDR1 and CDR2: MNHEY and SMNVEV (reference sequence). The CDR3 loop reads CASSPGRPGELFF. The CDR3 nucleotides read TGTGCCAGCAGTCCCGGGCGCCCCGGGGAGCTGTTTTTT.

The V and J genes are TRBV29-1 and TRBJ2-6; no clear D. CDR3 size: 14 residues. Trimming took off 1 base at V and 4 bases at J, with 8 bases between the two ends. Germline CDR1 is SQVTM and CDR2 is ANQGSEA. CDR3 in DNA: TGCAGCGTTGAAGGACCGCGCGGGGCCAACGTCCTGACTTTC. This sequence encodes CSVEGPRGANVLTF.

This rearrangement joins TRBV11-2 to TRBJ2-1; D not certain. V lost 5 bases and J 5 bases, leaving 16 bases between the germline ends. The CDR3 loop spans 15 amino acids. The V gene's germline CDR1 is SGHAT and CDR2 FQNNGV. CDR3 DNA: TGTGCCAGCAGCCCCTTGTTAGCACCTAACAATGAGCAGTTCTTC. As protein: CASSPLLAPNNEQFF.

The rearrangement uses TRBV25-1 and TRBJ1-4, with 7 bases lining up with TRBD1. Germline V CDR1 and CDR2: MGHDK, SYGVNS. V gave up 4 bases and J gave up 10 bases; unmatched junction bases: 3. The CDR3 spans 12 residues. The CDR3 DNA sequence: TGTGCCAGCAGTGGACAGGGAGGAAAACTGTTTTTT. Translation: CASSGQGGKLFF.

A single count supports this clone. The rearrangement uses TRBV7-2 and TRBJ2-7; weak D call: TRBD1 (6 bases). The CDR3 loop spans 15 amino acids. CDR1 and CDR2 from the germline V gene are SGHTA and FQGNSA. V dropped 2 bases and J dropped 2 bases, with 13 bases sitting between them. In DNA, the CDR3 is TGTGCCAGCAGCTTACGTGGGACACAGCCCTACGAGCAGTACTTC. Translation: CASSLRGTQPYEQYF.

The chain has TRBV9 and TRBJ2-2; 10 nucleotides line up with TRBD1. Trimming cost V 1 base and J 7 bases; bases outside gene matches: 4. CDR1 is SGDLS and CDR2 is YYNGEE in the germline V gene. The CDR3 covers 15 residues. This CDR3 reads CASSVWGQGIGELFF. In DNA form, the CDR3 reads TGTGCCAGCAGCGTATGGGGACAGGGGATCGGGGAGCTGTTTTTT.

V is TRBV9 and J is TRBJ2-3; TRBD2 might be the D (5 bases). The CDR3 has 16 residues. Per the germline V gene, CDR1 is SGDLS and CDR2 is YYNGEE. Trimming stripped 3 bases from V and 0 bases from J, with 14 bases between. The CDR3 region is CASSDIRSGSTDTQYF. The CDR3 DNA reads TGTGCCAGCAGCGATATCAGAAGCGGTAGCACAGATACGCAGTATTTT.

The CDR3 DNA sequence: TGTGCCAGCAGCCCCCCGGGGGGGGACGAGCAGTACTTC. Translation gives CASSPPGGDEQYF. V and J are TRBV7-6 and TRBJ2-7, with TRBD2 identical over 8 bases. The CDR3 contains 13 residues. With 5 bases clipped from V and 5 bases from J, the junction kept 5 bases outside the gene matches. CDR1 is SGHVS and CDR2 is FNYEAQ in the germline V gene.